The 29 T cell receptor beta chains reported below all come from one sample, sequenced in a study of vaccination and CD4 T cells after COVID-19. Their specific antigens are unknown. Described treatment: approximately 9-day PBMC culture with coronavirus spike peptide pools or control peptides (ViraFEST assay). Sequenced with the Oncomine TCR Beta short-read assay was DNA taken from cultured CD4+ T cells. MiXCR, applied by TCRdb to the PCR reads, yields one record per CDR3 protein. The sample yields approximately 4,900 distinct CDR3 sequences, about 25% seen once. The input for sequencing was CD4+ T cells from blood, cultured in vitro, taken after SARS-CoV-2 vaccination. The receptors here all came from a human donor who had recovered from COVID-19.

The chain combines TRBV20-1 with TRBJ2-7; TRBD2 matches at 11 bases. There are 15 residues in the CDR3. The V and J ends lost 3 bases and 5 bases, in that order; junction bases with no gene match: 9. Germline loops: CDR1 DFQATT, CDR2 SNEGSKA (reference sequence). In DNA form, the CDR3 reads TGCAGTGCTAGGGCTCCTAGCGGGAGGCTGGACGAGCAGTACTTC. This gives the protein CSARAPSGRLDEQYF.

Sample share makes this clonotype medium-sized. This chain links TRBV20-1 with TRBJ1-2; TRBD1 agrees at 10 bases. Germline V gene lookup returns CDR1 DFQATT and CDR2 SNEGSKA (reference sequence). The junction had 10 bases not matched to a gene; V was cut back by 0 bases and J by 6 bases. This CDR3 contains 16 residues. The CDR3 here is CSARDHGQGGLDGYTF. The DNA for the CDR3 is TGCAGTGCTAGAGATCACGGACAGGGGGGCTTGGATGGCTACACCTTC.

This sequence joins TRBV6-4 and TRBJ2-1; 9 nucleotides match TRBD2. CDR3 length: 12 residues. Trimming took 11 bases from V and 4 from J; bases not matched to a gene: 3. The germline gives CDR1 MRHNA, CDR2 SNTAGT. CDR3 sequence: CAGGLAYNEQFF. Written as DNA, the CDR3 is TGTGCCGGGGGACTAGCTTACAATGAGCAGTTCTTC.

The chain employs TRBV24-1 and TRBJ1-3, with D possibly being TRBD1 (5 bases). CDR1 is KGHDR, CDR2 SFDVKD, per germline. Trimming took 2 bases from V and 3 from J, leaving 13 bases between them. This CDR3 is 16 amino acids long. CDR3 residues: CATSDSTRRDGNTIYF. The CDR3 DNA follows: TGTGCCACCAGTGATTCGACCCGCAGGGATGGAAACACCATATATTTT.

The J gene is TRBJ1-1, the V gene TRBV7-8, with 7 bases fitting TRBD1. The CDR3 sequence is 14 residues long. V lost 7 bases and J lost 3; bases outside the gene matches: 8. CDR1 is SGHVS and CDR2 is FQNEAQ in the germline V gene. CDR3 DNA sequence: TGTGCCAGCAAGGATGGACAGGCTGACACTGAAGCTTTCTTT. Amino acids: CASKDGQADTEAFF.

This chain connects TRBV24-1 to TRBJ2-1; 7 bases are a match to TRBD1. The CDR3 has 14 amino acids. V dropped 4 bases and J dropped 3; count of bases not matched to a gene: 2. Germline values: CDR1 KGHDR, CDR2 SFDVKD. The CDR3 DNA sequence: TGTGCCACCAGTGAGGGGACAGTCTACAATGAGCAGTTCTTC. Translation gives CATSEGTVYNEQFF.

V gene TRBV19 combines with J gene TRBJ2-3; D gene uncertain. The germline gives CDR1 LNHDA, CDR2 SQIVND (reference sequence). The germline V and J ends were trimmed by 1 base and 0 bases, with 8 bases remaining between them. The CDR3 is 15 residues long. The CDR3 nucleotides read TGTGCCAGTAGTATAGCCACACACAGCACAGATACGCAGTATTTT. This translates into CASSIATHSTDTQYF.

There are a few counts of this clonotype. The chain employs TRBV7-8 and TRBJ2-3; TRBD2 agrees at 8 bases. Germline CDR1 and CDR2: SGHVS and FQNEAQ. Germline trimming cut 7 bases from V and 4 bases from J; bases unmatched to any gene: 7. The CDR3 contains 14 residues. The CDR3, as DNA: TGTGCCAGCACTTCCGGCGGGGGGCCAGATACGCAGTATTTT. It is translated as CASTSGGGPDTQYF. Using reference TRBV7-8 and TRBJ2-3 for the parts outside the CDR3, the full variable domain is GAGVSQSPRYKVAKRGQDVALRCDPISGHVSLFWYQQALGQGPEFLTYFQNEAQLDKSGLPSDRFFAERPEGSVSTLKIQRTQQEDSAVYLCASTSGGGPDTQYFGPGTRLTVL.

This clonotype is medium-sized by share. The V call is TRBV6-5, the J call TRBJ2-5, with 10 bases that match TRBD2. From germline, CDR1 is MNHEY and CDR2 SVGAGI. V lost 2 bases and J lost 5; bases outside the gene matches: 2. The CDR3 sequence is 14 residues long. The chain's CDR3 is CASSYASGSETQYF. In DNA, the CDR3 is TGTGCCAGCAGTTACGCTAGCGGGAGCGAGACCCAGTACTTC.

V usage is TRBV20-1 and J usage is TRBJ2-5; 11 bases are shared with TRBD2. After removal of 0 bases from V and 6 bases from J, the junction contained 9 bases not matched to a gene. The length of the CDR3 is 16 residues. Germline lookup yields CDR1 DFQATT and CDR2 SNEGSKA (reference sequence). For the CDR3, the DNA is TGCAGTGCTAGAGAGAAAATTTCTAGCGGGAGGAAGACCCAGTACTTC. Protein: CSAREKISSGRKTQYF.

This clonotype qualifies as medium-sized. V usage is TRBV7-2 and J usage is TRBJ2-7; 8 nucleotides align to TRBD2. The V and J ends lost 2 bases and 2 bases, in that order; junction bases with no gene match: 5. Germline CDR1 and CDR2: SGHTA and FQGNSA. The CDR3 extends over 15 amino acids. CDR3 residues: CASSLYSGKAYEQYF. The CDR3 nucleotides read TGTGCCAGCAGCTTATATAGCGGGAAAGCCTACGAGCAGTACTTC.

This clonotype was found a few times. The rearrangement uses TRBV19 and TRBJ2-1; tentative D call: TRBD1 (6 bases). The CDR3 length is 14 residues. The germline CDR1 and CDR2 sequences are LNHDA and SQIVND (reference sequence). V lost 4 bases and J lost 8, with 15 bases in between. CDR3 coding DNA: TGTGCCAGTAGTACCGGGTTCAGGGGTGATGAGCAGTTCTTC. Amino acids: CASSTGFRGDEQFF. Supplemented by reference TRBV19 and TRBJ2-1, the full variable domain reads DGGITQSPKYLFRKEGQNVTLSCEQNLNHDAMYWYRQDPGQGLRLIYYSQIVNDFQKGDIAEGYSVSREKKESFPLTVTSAQKNPTAFYLCASSTGFRGDEQFFGPGTRLTVL.

This clonotype was seen only a few times. CDR3 amino acids: CASRRGQGRMSLHF. The CDR3, as DNA: TGTGCCAGCAGGCGGGGACAGGGGCGAATGTCCCTCCACTTT. The chain recombines TRBV6-1 with TRBJ1-6; 10 bases align to TRBD1. The CDR3 is made up of 14 amino acids. Germline assignment: CDR1 MNHNS and CDR2 SASEGT. Losses at the gene ends were 6 bases for V and 14 bases for J; bases not matched to a gene: 10.

The sample holds a few counts of this clonotype. V gene TRBV10-3 combines with J gene TRBJ1-6; no definite D call. The germline V gene encodes CDR1 ENHRY and CDR2 SYGVKD. Trimming stripped 4 bases from V and 8 bases from J, with 6 bases between. The CDR3 is made up of 12 amino acids. CDR3 loop: CAISGEDSPLHF. CDR3 nucleotides: TGTGCCATCAGTGGGGAAGATTCACCCCTCCACTTT.

The rearrangement uses TRBV24-1 and TRBJ2-1; D is undetermined. This CDR3 is built from 15 residues. Deletions cut 3 bases from V and 3 bases from J, with 11 bases between. CDR1 is KGHDR, CDR2 SFDVKD, per germline. CDR3 protein: CATSDSSSFYNEQFF. The CDR3 DNA reads TGTGCCACCAGTGATAGCTCCTCTTTCTACAATGAGCAGTTCTTC.

This clonotype occurred a few times. This chain links TRBV28 with TRBJ2-7, with 14 bases identical to TRBD2. V shed 3 bases, J shed 5 bases, and the junction held 3 bases outside the gene matches. Germline V gene lookup returns CDR1 MDHEN and CDR2 SYDVKM. The CDR3 sequence is 15 residues long. CDR3 DNA sequence: TGTGCCAGCAGTTTGCGACTAGCGGGAGGGGACGAGCAGTACTTC. Translation: CASSLRLAGGDEQYF.

The chain couples TRBV5-1 to TRBJ2-5; D is unresolved. Germline CDR1 and CDR2: SGHRS and YFSETQ. Between the trimmed V and J ends, which lost 1 base and 0 bases, there was a span of 7 bases. There are 14 residues in the CDR3. The CDR3 loop reads CASSLRPHQETQYF. The CDR3 DNA reads TGCGCCAGCAGCTTGCGGCCCCACCAAGAGACCCAGTACTTC.

This chain uses TRBV4-2 with TRBJ2-7; 14 bases agree with TRBD2. CDR3 length: 15 amino acids. V gave up 3 bases and J gave up 2 bases; unmatched junction bases: 0. The germline gives CDR1 LGHNA, CDR2 YNFKEQ. The CDR3 bases are TGTGCCAGCAGCCAGGGACTAGCGGGAGCCTACGAGCAGTACTTC. Its translation is CASSQGLAGAYEQYF.

This clonotype showed up just a few times. This rearrangement joins TRBV24-1 to TRBJ2-3; D is ambiguous. This CDR3 is built from 15 residues. V was cut by 5 bases and J by 3 bases, with 14 bases left in between. Germline V CDR1 and CDR2: KGHDR, SFDVKD. CDR3 sequence reads: CATSVGSPQTDTQYF. CDR3 sequence (DNA): TGTGCCACCAGTGTCGGGTCCCCTCAAACAGATACGCAGTATTTT.

This sequence joins TRBV20-1 and TRBJ1-3, with a possible D match to TRBD1 (5 bases). V was cut by 0 bases and J by 5 bases, with 14 bases left in between. The CDR3 length is 15 residues. Looked up from germline, CDR1 is DFQATT and CDR2 is SNEGSKA (reference sequence). CDR3 in amino acids: CSARDPAGFRNTIYF. CDR3 coding DNA: TGCAGTGCTAGAGATCCGGCAGGGTTCCGAAACACCATATATTTT.

This clonotype was recorded a few times. V usage is TRBV19 and J usage is TRBJ2-6; 9 nucleotides agree with TRBD1. The germline V gene has CDR1 LNHDA and CDR2 SQIVND (reference sequence). The CDR3 is made up of 18 amino acids. V dropped 4 bases and J dropped 1; count of bases not matched to a gene: 8. The CDR3 is CASSTNRGRISGANVLTF. In nucleotides, the CDR3 is TGTGCCAGTAGTACCAACAGGGGGCGCATATCTGGGGCCAACGTCCTGACTTTC.

On this clonotype: With a much larger clone just one base away, this may be a read error. This sequence joins TRBV20-1 and TRBJ2-7, with TRBD2 matching 16 bases. The trim removed 5 bases at V and 6 bases at J, leaving 10 bases unmatched. The CDR3 covers 16 residues. Looked up from germline, CDR1 is DFQATT and CDR2 is SNEGSKA (reference sequence). As DNA, the CDR3 is TGCAGTGCTGGAGCCGGGACTAGCGGGAGGGCCATCGAGCAGTACTTC. Translating it yields CSAGAGTSGRAIEQYF.

This chain uses TRBV10-2 with TRBJ1-5; 7 bases align to TRBD1. The CDR3 covers 15 residues. The germline V gene encodes CDR1 WSHSY and CDR2 SAAADI. V dropped 5 bases and J dropped 0; count of bases not matched to a gene: 4. CDR3 loop: CASSPTGDSNQPQHF. For the CDR3, the DNA is TGCGCCAGCAGTCCAACAGGGGATAGCAATCAGCCCCAGCATTTT.

This clonotype is judged medium-sized. The rearrangement links TRBV7-6 to TRBJ2-5; TRBD1 or TRBD2 may be the D gene (5 bases each). CDR3 size: 12 residues. V was shortened by 4 bases and J by 5 bases, with 8 bases between the two germline ends. CDR1 and CDR2 (germline): SGHVS, FNYEAQ. This CDR3 reads CASSYEGETQYF. The CDR3, as DNA: TGTGCCAGCAGCTATGAGGGGGAGACCCAGTACTTC. Full variable domain (missing parts from reference TRBV7-6 and TRBJ2-5): GAGVSQSPRYKVTKRGQDVALRCDPISGHVSLYWYRQALGQGPEFLTYFNYEAQQDKSGLPNDRFSAERPEGSISTLTIQRTEQRDSAMYRCASSYEGETQYFGPGTRLLVL.

This clonotype was seen a handful of times. V and J are TRBV15 and TRBJ2-1; the match to TRBD2 covers 11 bases. Trimming took 0 bases from V and 0 from J; bases not matched to a gene: 7. The CDR3 runs 19 residues. Looked up from germline, CDR1 is LNHNV and CDR2 is YYDKDF (reference sequence). CDR3: CATSRDRSSGGSSYNEQFF. DNA of the CDR3: TGTGCCACCAGCAGAGATCGGTCTAGCGGGGGGAGCTCCTACAATGAGCAGTTCTTC.

V gene TRBV6-1 combines with J gene TRBJ1-6; 8 nucleotides line up with TRBD1. Germline V gene sequence: CDR1 MNHNS, CDR2 SASEGT. This CDR3 region has 14 residues. With V trimmed by 2 bases and J by 7 bases, 1 base remained unmatched. The CDR3 region is CASSETGGNSPLHF. CDR3 coding DNA: TGTGCCAGCAGTGAAACAGGGGGGAATTCACCCCTCCACTTT.

This clonotype was seen only a few times. The rearrangement links TRBV28 to TRBJ1-2; TRBD1 matches at 7 bases. The trim removed 1 base at V and 3 bases at J, leaving 20 bases unmatched. Germline lookup yields CDR1 MDHEN and CDR2 SYDVKM. The CDR3 length is 20 residues. CDR3 in amino acids: CASSLSPTPQTGFGDYGYTF. The CDR3 region has the DNA TGTGCCAGCAGTTTATCCCCCACCCCCCAGACAGGGTTTGGGGACTATGGCTACACCTTC.

The V and J genes are TRBV24-1 and TRBJ2-1, with D tentatively TRBD2 (6 bases). The CDR3 is made up of 14 amino acids. Trimming left V 3 bases short and J 13 bases short, with 18 bases between. The germline gives CDR1 KGHDR, CDR2 SFDVKD. CDR3 in amino acids: CATSDPTSRSLQFF. The CDR3 nucleotides read TGTGCCACCAGTGATCCCACTAGCCGATCATTACAGTTCTTC.

This clonotype was counted a few times. The V and J genes are TRBV28 and TRBJ2-7; 12 bases align to TRBD1. The CDR3 length is 15 residues. V lost 5 bases, J lost 7 bases, and 9 bases stayed unmatched. Germline assignment: CDR1 MDHEN and CDR2 SYDVKM. The DNA of the CDR3 is TGTGCCAGCAGTAGACCGGGACAGGGGGCGGGGGAGCAGTACTTC. Translating it yields CASSRPGQGAGEQYF.